Presented here are 27 T cell receptor beta chains from one specimen sequenced in a study of blood T cells in healthy people across ages. Together with a sample-barcoded 5' primer, a J-beta primer mix was included in a second PCR lasting about 7 to 11 cycles. TCRdb re-called the 5' RACE reads through MiXCR, storing one row per CDR3 protein. The sample yields approximately 2,000,000 distinct CDR3 sequences, approximately 40% seen once. Input material: blood. The receptors come from a human donor in good health.

This clonotype was picked up a small number of times. The rearrangement uses TRBV5-1 and TRBJ1-1, with a possible D match to TRBD1 (5 bases). Germline V gene sequence: CDR1 SGHRS, CDR2 YFSETQ. The CDR3 contains 15 residues. V was shortened by 7 bases and J by 1 base, with 17 bases between the two germline ends. CDR3 amino acids: CASSKDAGRNTEAFF. DNA for the CDR3: TGCGCCAGCTCTAAGGACGCAGGGCGGAACACTGAAGCTTTCTTT.

This clonotype has more than one count but fewer than ten. The genes are TRBV20-1 and TRBJ2-4, with D tentatively TRBD2 (6 bases). Gene TRBJ2-7 matches the end of the DNA better, so the J call may be wrong. The CDR3 contains 15 residues. Germline V gene lookup returns CDR1 DFQATT and CDR2 SNEGSKA (reference sequence). The CDR3 coding sequence is TGCAGTGCTAGAGATCAACGGGGGTGGGCCTACGAGCAGTACTTC. As protein: CSARDQRGWAYEQYF.

This clonotype was seen more than once but under ten times. This chain joins TRBV24-1 and TRBJ2-3; D ambiguous. V shed 3 bases and J shed 4 bases, with 13 bases lying between them. Germline loops: CDR1 KGHDR, CDR2 SFDVKD. The CDR3 runs 15 residues. CDR3 sequence reads: CATSDTTRGADTQYF. The CDR3 DNA follows: TGTGCCACCAGTGATACGACCCGAGGAGCAGATACGCAGTATTTT.

J is TRBJ2-3 and V is TRBV20-1, with D uncertain. Germline assignment: CDR1 DFQATT and CDR2 SNEGSKA (reference sequence). CDR3 length: 12 amino acids. The germline V and J ends were trimmed by 6 bases and 8 bases, with 15 bases remaining between them. The CDR3 loop is CSASDKARTQYF. CDR3 bases: TGCAGTGCAAGCGACAAGGCTCGTACGCAGTATTTT.

There are a few counts of this clonotype. This rearrangement joins TRBV6-2 or TRBV6-3 to TRBJ2-7; TRBD1 matches 8 bases. Germline V gene data show CDR1 as MNHEY and CDR2 as SVGEGT. This CDR3 contains 13 residues. Unmatched junction bases numbered 2, after V lost 2 bases and J lost 5 bases. DNA of the CDR3: TGTGCCAGCAGTTACGGACAGGGAAACGAGCAGTACTTC. Its protein is CASSYGQGNEQYF.

The rearrangement joins TRBV7-2 to TRBJ1-1; D not resolved. Per germline, CDR1 SGHTA and CDR2 FQGNSA. The CDR3 consists of 13 residues. With 5 bases removed from V and 8 bases from J, the gap between germline ends came to 15 bases. CDR3 sequence: CASSGRTAGEAFF. The CDR3 DNA is TGTGCCAGCAGCGGTAGGACTGCCGGGGAAGCTTTCTTT.

There are a few counts of this clonotype. V is TRBV29-1 and J is TRBJ1-2; D is uncertain. Looked up from germline, CDR1 is SQVTM and CDR2 is ANQGSEA. The V gene lost 3 bases and the J gene lost 1 base, with 12 bases spanning the gap. The CDR3 is made up of 14 amino acids. CDR3 amino acids: CSVERRLNNYGYTF. CDR3 nucleotides: TGCAGCGTTGAGCGTCGACTAAATAACTATGGCTACACCTTC.

This chain links TRBV6-6 with TRBJ1-2; 7 nucleotides align to TRBD1. Germline lookup yields CDR1 MNHNY and CDR2 SVGAGI (reference sequence). Germline trimming cut 0 bases from V and 5 bases from J; bases unmatched to any gene: 3. This CDR3 comprises 14 residues. The CDR3 nucleotides read TGTGCCAGCAGTTACTCGGGACAGCTTTATGGCTACACCTTC. This codes for CASSYSGQLYGYTF.

In this sample, this clonotype turned up a few times. CDR3 region: CSAPGLAGVLGTQYF. CDR3 in DNA: TGCAGTGCTCCTGGACTAGCGGGGGTCCTGGGGACCCAGTACTTC. The chain uses TRBV20-1 and TRBJ2-5; 13 bases line up with TRBD2. Losses at the gene ends were 5 bases for V and 7 bases for J; bases not matched to a gene: 10. The CDR3 is 15 amino acids. CDR1 DFQATT and CDR2 SNEGSKA come from the germline V gene (reference sequence).

This chain connects TRBV7-2 to TRBJ2-3, with 7 bases aligning to TRBD2. The CDR3 extends over 15 amino acids. V lost 2 bases, J lost 2 bases, and 4 bases stayed unmatched. Germline V CDR1 and CDR2: SGHTA, FQGNSA. This CDR3 is CASSLQAGYTDTQYF. The DNA for the CDR3 is TGTGCCAGCAGCTTACAAGCGGGGTACACAGATACGCAGTATTTT.

This CDR3 reads CARSPGQVGYTF. The CDR3 nucleotides read TGTGCCAGAAGCCCCGGACAGGTTGGCTACACCTTC. V usage is TRBV5-4 and J usage is TRBJ1-2; 7 bases agree with TRBD1. The J segment lost 7 bases and the V segment lost 8 bases, leaving 8 bases of the junction unmatched. This CDR3 comprises 12 residues. Germline V gene lookup returns CDR1 SGHNT and CDR2 YYREEE (reference sequence).

This chain uses TRBV7-6 with TRBJ2-5; D not certain. The CDR3 has 15 residues. Trimming cost V 0 bases and J 1 base, with 9 bases left between them. CDR1 and CDR2 (germline): SGHVS, FNYEAQ. The CDR3 spells CASSLARSGQETQYF. The DNA of the CDR3 is TGTGCCAGCAGCTTAGCGCGGTCAGGCCAAGAGACCCAGTACTTC.

This clonotype was found many times. The J gene is TRBJ2-1, the V gene TRBV3-1; D gene uncertain. The germline V gene has CDR1 LGHDT and CDR2 YNNKEL (reference sequence). The CDR3 runs to 11 residues. The V and J ends lost 6 bases and 5 bases respectively, with 5 bases between them. For the CDR3, the DNA is TGTGCCAGCAGACTAAACAATGAGCAGTTCTTC. As protein: CASRLNNEQFF.

This clonotype was counted once. The chain employs TRBV6-1 and TRBJ2-1; D not certain. CDR3 length equals 14 residues. Germline lookup yields CDR1 MNHNS and CDR2 SASEGT. The V and J ends lost 2 bases and 7 bases respectively, with 12 bases between them. CDR3 sequence reads: CASSEPPFKNEQFF. CDR3 in DNA: TGTGCCAGCAGTGAACCGCCATTCAAGAATGAGCAGTTCTTC.

The chain links TRBV5-6 to TRBJ2-1; D tentatively fits TRBD1 or TRBD2 (5 bases each). Per germline, CDR1 SGHDT and CDR2 YYEEEE. V was clipped by 3 bases and J by 1 base, with 14 bases between them. The CDR3 is made up of 16 amino acids. DNA of the CDR3: TGTGCCAGCAGCTATACTAGATGGGGGTCCTACAATGAGCAGTTCTTC. This encodes CASSYTRWGSYNEQFF.

There are a few counts of this clonotype. The chain recombines TRBV5-4 with TRBJ2-4; 8 bases match TRBD1. TRBJ2-7 matches the DNA end more closely, so the J call is doubtful. This CDR3 region has 18 residues. Germline CDR1 and CDR2: SGHNT and YYREEE (reference sequence). DNA for the CDR3: TGTGCCAGCAGCTTGGGACTCTCCGGGACAGGAATTTCCTACGAGCAGTACTTC. This sequence encodes CASSLGLSGTGISYEQYF.

The rearrangement joins TRBV10-3 to TRBJ1-2, with no clear D. V was pared by 2 bases and J by 4 bases, with 8 bases between. The V gene's germline CDR1 is ENHRY and CDR2 SYGVKD. There are 13 residues in the CDR3. CDR3 coding DNA: TGTGCCATCAGTGAGGGACGGTTCTATGGCTACACCTTC. Protein: CAISEGRFYGYTF.

On this clonotype: One junction end does not reproduce the germline sequence, and a read error may be involved. The J gene is TRBJ2-5, the V gene TRBV7-9, with D possibly matching TRBD2 (6 bases). Germline V gene sequence: CDR1 SEHNR, CDR2 FQNEAQ (reference sequence). The CDR3 is 16 amino acids. CDR3 sequence (DNA): TGTGCCAGCAGCTCGGGGTATGGGACTTTTCAAGAGACCCCGTACTTC. Its translation is CASSSGYGTFQETPYF.

V is TRBV2 and J is TRBJ2-1; 10 nucleotides align to TRBD2. CDR1 is SNHLY and CDR2 is FYNNEI in the germline V gene. The CDR3 is 15 amino acids. The V segment lost 5 bases and the J segment 9 bases; nucleotides outside the gene matches: 10. DNA of the CDR3: TGTGCCAGCAGTCTGCTAGCGGGGGCCGGGGGTGAGCAGTTCTTC. This gives the protein CASSLLAGAGGEQFF.

The chain joins TRBV6-5 to TRBJ2-5, with D perhaps matching TRBD2 (6 bases). Trimming left V 0 bases short and J 2 bases short, with 10 bases between. From germline, CDR1 is MNHEY and CDR2 SVGAGI. The CDR3 runs 15 residues. The CDR3 bases are TGTGCCAGCAGTTACTCGATCGCGGGACAAGAGACCCAGTACTTC. This encodes CASSYSIAGQETQYF.

This clonotype was detected a few times. The genes are TRBV12-3 or TRBV12-4 and TRBJ2-5; tentatively, D is TRBD2 (5 bases). Trimming shortened V by 6 bases and J by 7 bases, and 9 bases separated the two germline ends. CDR3 size: 11 residues. The CDR3 nucleotides are TGTGCCAGCAGCCAGAGGGTGACCCAGTACTTC. It encodes CASSQRVTQYF.

The chain joins TRBV7-9 to TRBJ2-5; 13 bases map to TRBD2. Unmatched junction bases numbered 10, after V lost 4 bases and J lost 5 bases. Germline V gives CDR1 SEHNR, CDR2 FQNEAQ (reference sequence). There are 17 residues in the CDR3. CDR3 sequence (DNA): TGTGCCAGCAGCTCTACTAGCGGGGGGGCCCTGGGGGAGACCCAGTACTTC. Translated: CASSSTSGGALGETQYF.

Here the CDR3 DNA reads TGTGCCAGCAGTCCTACAGGGAGAGGAAACATTCAGTACTTC. Translated, it gives CASSPTGRGNIQYF. V usage is TRBV28 and J usage is TRBJ2-4; possibly TRBD1 for D (6 bases). V dropped 5 bases and J dropped 6 bases, with 14 bases sitting between them. Germline CDR1 reads MDHEN; CDR2 reads SYDVKM. CDR3 length: 14 residues.

Only a few counts were recorded for this clonotype. The chain is built from TRBV11-2 and TRBJ2-4; D is perhaps TRBD1 or TRBD2 (5 bases each). The J call may be incorrect, as the DNA end agrees better with TRBJ2-7. There are 14 residues in the CDR3. The germline V gene encodes CDR1 SGHAT and CDR2 FQNNGV. In nucleotides, the CDR3 is TGTGCCAGCAGCTTAGATCGTCGAGGGGACGAGCAGTACTTC. Protein product: CASSLDRRGDEQYF.

This chain connects TRBV21-1 to TRBJ2-4; TRBD1, the table's D call, was not compared with the DNA. TRBV21-1 is deemed a pseudogene. The CDR3 spans 17 residues. Written as DNA, the CDR3 is TGTGCCAGCAGCACTCTCCAGGGACCTTCAGCCAAAAACATTCAGTACTTC. It yields the protein CASSTLQGPSAKNIQYF.

This clonotype was seen a handful of times. The chain has TRBV27 and TRBJ1-5, with unresolved D. Deletions cut 5 bases from V and 1 base from J, with 12 bases between. The CDR3 covers 15 residues. Germline lookup yields CDR1 MNHEY and CDR2 SMNVEV (reference sequence). CDR3 bases: TGTGCCAGCAGTCCGAGGCCTGGGAGCAATCAGCCCCAGCATTTT. Protein: CASSPRPGSNQPQHF.

J is TRBJ1-1 and V is TRBV6-5, with D possibly TRBD1 on 6 matching bases. The CDR3 spans 16 residues. Germline CDR1 MNHEY, CDR2 SVGAGI. V lost 0 bases and J 8 bases, leaving 19 bases between the germline ends. The CDR3 bases are TGTGCCAGCAGTTACTCCGGGACACCCGAGACAGGAGAAGCTTTCTTT. This translates into CASSYSGTPETGEAFF.